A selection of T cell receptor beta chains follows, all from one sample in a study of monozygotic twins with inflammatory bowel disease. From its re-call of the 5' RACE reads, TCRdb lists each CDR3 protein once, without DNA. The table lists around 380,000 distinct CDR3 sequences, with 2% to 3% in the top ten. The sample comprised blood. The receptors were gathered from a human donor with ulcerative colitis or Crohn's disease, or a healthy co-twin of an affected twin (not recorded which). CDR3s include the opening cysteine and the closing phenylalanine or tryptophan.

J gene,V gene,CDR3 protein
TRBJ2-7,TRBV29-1,CSVKTGTDSVGEQYF
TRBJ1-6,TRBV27,CASRSYGTDFSPLHF
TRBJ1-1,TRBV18,CASSPRDMVHTEAFF
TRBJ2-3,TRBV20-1,CSARGRKGGTDTQYF
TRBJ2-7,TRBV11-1,CASSLLADTYEQYF
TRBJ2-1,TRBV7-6,CASSLNRYSYNEQFF
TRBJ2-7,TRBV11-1,CASSLGESYEQYF
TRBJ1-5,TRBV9,CASSADSANQPQHF
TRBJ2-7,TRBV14,CASSAHPGQGPYEQYF
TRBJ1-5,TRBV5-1,CASSLDGAGFQPQHF
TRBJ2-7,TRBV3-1,CATSRRTGLAGEQYF
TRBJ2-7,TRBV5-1,CASSTGNEQYF
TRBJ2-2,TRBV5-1,CASSPQGAGTGELFF
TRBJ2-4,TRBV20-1,CSARDPSLDIQYF
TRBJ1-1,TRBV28,CASTLLTEAFF
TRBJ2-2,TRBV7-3,CASSLETPGGELFF
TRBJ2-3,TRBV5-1,CASSLAVGVRNTDTQYF
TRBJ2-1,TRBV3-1,CASSRSRDEQFF
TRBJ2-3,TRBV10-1,CASSDLGTDTQYF
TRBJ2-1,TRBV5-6,CASSLQVSSYNEQFF
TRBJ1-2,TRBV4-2,CASSQEASGVGNNYGYTF
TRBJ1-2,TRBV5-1,CASRDSPTGNSYGYTF
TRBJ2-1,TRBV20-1,CSALTLSGSNAEQFF
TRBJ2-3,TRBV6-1,CASSVAGRPTDTQYF
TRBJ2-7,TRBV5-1,CASSLTGSSYEQYF
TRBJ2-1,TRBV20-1,CSARDVLAGVGGEQFF
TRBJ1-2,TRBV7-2,CASSFPGTSYGYTF
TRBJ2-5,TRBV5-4,CASSLVGQSQETQYF
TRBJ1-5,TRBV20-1,CSARVTGQGLNQPQHF
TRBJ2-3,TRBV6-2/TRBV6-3,CASSYYRTWRAASDTQYF
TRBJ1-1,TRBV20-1,CSASVEGLGTEAFF
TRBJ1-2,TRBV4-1,CASSQPRQGRGYGYTF
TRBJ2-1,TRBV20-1,CSARWRGGYNEQFF
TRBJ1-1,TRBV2,CASSYDSLNTEAFF
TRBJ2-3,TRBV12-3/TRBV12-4,CASSLGGSRASTDTQYF
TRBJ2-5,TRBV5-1,CASSFDVGETQYF
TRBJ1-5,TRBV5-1,CASSPGQGQPQHF
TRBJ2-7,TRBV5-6,CASSLAGAHEQYF
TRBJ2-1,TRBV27,CASRSVSSGRPSSYNEQFF
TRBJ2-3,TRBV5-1,CASSAGQGPDTQYF
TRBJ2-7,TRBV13,CASSFGSKGNEQYF
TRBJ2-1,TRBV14,CASRSGGRYNEQFF
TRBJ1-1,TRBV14,CASSQVAGGSLRALEDTEAFF
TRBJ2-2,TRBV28,CASSPRASRRTGELFF
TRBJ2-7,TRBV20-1,CSAIPGLAGNYEQYF
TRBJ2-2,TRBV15,CATSRWPGGNTGELFF
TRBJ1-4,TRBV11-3,CASSFPRTAEKLFF
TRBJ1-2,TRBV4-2,CASSQSREGYTF
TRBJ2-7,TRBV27,CASSLRATGAANTKSYEQYF
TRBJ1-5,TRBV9,CASSPSDSPNQPQHF
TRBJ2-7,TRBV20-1,CGACTVGGLAYPYEQYF